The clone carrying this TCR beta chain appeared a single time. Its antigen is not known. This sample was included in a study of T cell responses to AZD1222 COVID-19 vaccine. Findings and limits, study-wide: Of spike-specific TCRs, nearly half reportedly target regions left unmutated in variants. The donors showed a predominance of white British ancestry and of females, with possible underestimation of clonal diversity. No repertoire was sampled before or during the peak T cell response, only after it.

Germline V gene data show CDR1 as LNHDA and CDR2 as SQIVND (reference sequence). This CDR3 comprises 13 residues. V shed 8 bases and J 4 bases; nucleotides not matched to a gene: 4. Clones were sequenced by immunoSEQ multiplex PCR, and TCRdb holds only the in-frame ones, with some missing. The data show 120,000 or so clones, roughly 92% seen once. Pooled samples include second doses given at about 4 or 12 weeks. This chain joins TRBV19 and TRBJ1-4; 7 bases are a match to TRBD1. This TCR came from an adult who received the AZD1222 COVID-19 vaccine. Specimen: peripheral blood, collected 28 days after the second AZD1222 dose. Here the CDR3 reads CASEGQINEKLFF. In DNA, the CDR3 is TGTGCCAGTGAGGGACAGATTAATGAAAAACTGTTTTTT.